This TCR beta chain was retrieved from a study of T cells in Graves' hyperthyroidism and ophthalmopathy. The CDR3 is 14 residues long. In germline, CDR1 is MNHEY, CDR2 SMNVEV (reference sequence). Trimming cost V 3 bases and J 5 bases, with 13 bases left between them. The TCR beta CDR3 regions underwent amplification using RNA transcripts as the source. First-round RT-PCR with HTBI primers amplified the TCR CDR3 region. TCRdb itself ran the multiplex PCR reads through MiXCR, one entry per CDR3 protein. The table includes more than 550,000 distinct CDR3 sequences, 17% detected once. This clonotype was counted ten times or more.

The rearrangement uses TRBV27 and TRBJ2-5; D possibly corresponds to TRBD1 (5 bases). Specimen: blood. The clonotype comes from a man aged 50-60 years with Graves' hyperthyroidism. The CDR3 DNA reads TGTGCCAGCAGTTTGATTTGGGGCTCTGAGACCCAGTACTTC. It translates to CASSLIWGSETQYF.